This is a list of T cell receptor beta chains from one sample in a study of shared clonotypes between healthy human individuals. The protocol was immunoSEQ multiplex PCR, while the TCRdb copy is restricted to in-frame clones and leaves out a portion. This repertoire shows approximately 1.5 million clones, around 98.5% found once; its top ten account for 0.3% to 0.45%. Sequencing was done on a sample of naive CD4+ T cells sorted from blood. The receptors shown here come from a man in his thirties or forties in good health. Both conserved end residues are part of each CDR3. D genes are given only for firm matches. Where a row states a size, it is once, few, many or the class of an expanded clone; other rows omit it.

abundance	v_gene	j_gene	d_gene	CDR3nt	CDR3aa
NA	TRBV2	TRBJ2-5	TRBD2	TGTGCCAGCAGTTCTCCTAGCGGGAGGTCAGAGACCCAGTACTTC	CASSSPSGRSETQYF
NA	TRBV10-3	TRBJ2-7	TRBD2	TGTGCCATCAGTGGGGATAGCGGGAGGTCCTACGAGCAGTACTTC	CAISGDSGRSYEQYF
NA	TRBV9	TRBJ1-4	NA	TGTGCCAGCAGCTCAGAGCTGGGGTCTAGTAATGAAAAACTGTTTTTT	CASSSELGSSNEKLFF
NA	TRBV23-1	TRBJ2-2	TRBD1	TGCGCCAGCAGCCCCAGCTCTGAGGGGGCCGATGGCACCGGGGAGCTGTTTTTT	CASSPSSEGADGTGELFF
NA	TRBV19	TRBJ2-7	TRBD2	TGTGCCACTCGGCTAGCGGGAGGTGGGGAGCAGTACTTC	CATRLAGGGEQYF
NA	TRBV28	TRBJ2-7	TRBD1	TGTGCCAGCAGCTCCCCAGGGACAGGGGCGTACGAGCAGTACTTC	CASSSPGTGAYEQYF
NA	TRBV9	TRBJ2-1	TRBD1	TGTGCCAGCAGCTTTAGGCAGGGGGTCGAAAATGAGCAGTTCTTC	CASSFRQGVENEQFF
NA	TRBV28	TRBJ1-1	TRBD1	TGTGCCAGCAGTTTAAACACGGGACAGGGAACTGAAGCTTTCTTT	CASSLNTGQGTEAFF
NA	TRBV7-6	TRBJ2-2	NA	TGTGCCAGCAGCTTAGCGGAGGCCGGGGAGCTGTTTTTT	CASSLAEAGELFF
NA	TRBV5-1	TRBJ2-2	NA	TGCGCCAGCAGCCTTCAGCTAGTTAACACCGGGGAGCTGTTTTTT	CASSLQLVNTGELFF
NA	TRBV27	TRBJ2-1	NA	TGTGCCAGCATCCCGGGCGGTAGGAGCTCCTACAATGAGCAGTTCTTC	CASIPGGRSSYNEQFF
NA	TRBV5-4	TRBJ2-7	TRBD2	TGTGCCAGCAGCTTGGGGGCTAGCGGAGTCTCCTACGAGCAGTACTTC	CASSLGASGVSYEQYF
NA	TRBV7-2	TRBJ2-1	NA	TGTGCCAGCAGCAATAACCCGGCCAATGAGCAGTTCTTC	CASSNNPANEQFF
NA	TRBV5-6	TRBJ1-1	NA	TGTGCCAGCAGCTTAGGATGGAACACTGAAGCTTTCTTT	CASSLGWNTEAFF
NA	TRBV7-2	TRBJ2-5	TRBD2	TGTGCCAGCAGCTCAGCGGGAAGATGGGCAGGGGAGACCCAGTACTTC	CASSSAGRWAGETQYF
NA	TRBV5-1	TRBJ1-4	NA	TGCGCCAGCAGCTTGGACGGTCCTAATGAAAAACTGTTTTTT	CASSLDGPNEKLFF
once	TRBV6-6	TRBJ2-3	TRBD2	TGTGCCAGCAGTTACTCGGAGGGGACTAGCGGAGATACGCAGTATTTT	CASSYSEGTSGDTQYF
NA	TRBV7-2	TRBJ1-3	NA	TGTGCCAGCAGCTATTTTGAGGGCGGAAACACCATATATTTT	CASSYFEGGNTIYF
NA	TRBV18	TRBJ2-7	NA	TGTGCCAGCTCACCATCGGTGTGGAACGAGCAGTACTTC	CASSPSVWNEQYF
NA	TRBV15	TRBJ2-7	NA	TGTGCCACCAGCAGGGCCCGCTCCGAGCAGTACTTC	CATSRARSEQYF
NA	TRBV20-1	TRBJ2-1	NA	TGCAGTGTAGGGGTGCAGTTCTTC	CSVGVQFF
NA	TRBV19	TRBJ1-1	TRBD1	TGTGCCAGTAGTATTGGGGACAGGGGGTACACTGAAGCTTTCTTT	CASSIGDRGYTEAFF
NA	TRBV18	TRBJ2-2	TRBD2	TGTGCCAGCTCACCTCTATCTAGCGGGAGTACCACCGGGGAGCTGTTTTTT	CASSPLSSGSTTGELFF
NA	TRBV27	TRBJ2-5	NA	TGTGCCAGCAGTTTACACGGGCAAGGGGGGCCAGAGACCCAGTACTTC	CASSLHGQGGPETQYF
NA	TRBV18	TRBJ2-7	TRBD2	TGTGCCAGCTCGCCGCGCGCGACTAGCGGAACCTACGAGCAGTACTTC	CASSPRATSGTYEQYF
NA	TRBV30	TRBJ2-1	NA	TGTGCCTGGAGTGCGACCAGCGGAAGTGCCTACAATGAGCAGTTCTTC	CAWSATSGSAYNEQFF
NA	TRBV5-1	TRBJ2-5	NA	TGCGCCAGCGGTAACGAAGGGTTTCGACAAGAGACCCAGTACTTC	CASGNEGFRQETQYF
NA	TRBV5-1	TRBJ2-3	NA	TGCGCCAGCAGCTTGGAGCCGTCCAGAGATACGCAGTATTTT	CASSLEPSRDTQYF
once	TRBV5-1	TRBJ2-2	NA	TGCGCCAGCAGCAAGGACATATCCGGGGAGCTGTTTTTT	CASSKDISGELFF
NA	TRBV27	TRBJ2-2	NA	TGTGCCAGCAGTTCCTTACCGGGACTTAACACCGGGGAGCTGTTTTTT	CASSSLPGLNTGELFF
NA	TRBV10-3	TRBJ2-7	TRBD2	TGTGCCATCAGTGGGGGACTAGCGGGAGGTGACGAGCAGTACTTC	CAISGGLAGGDEQYF
NA	TRBV14	TRBJ2-1	TRBD2	TGTGCCAGCAGCCTATTCCTAGCGGGTTCCTACAATGAGCAGTTCTTC	CASSLFLAGSYNEQFF
NA	TRBV5-6	TRBJ2-7	TRBD1	TGTGCCAGCAGTCGCCGGGACAGGTCCTACGAGCAGTACTTC	CASSRRDRSYEQYF
once	TRBV29-1	TRBJ1-2	NA	TGCAGCGTTGAACGGGGGGGGAATGGCTACACCTTC	CSVERGGNGYTF
NA	TRBV6-5	TRBJ2-7	NA	TGTGCCAGCAGTTACTTCCCCCAGGGTCCCTACGAGCAGTACTTC	CASSYFPQGPYEQYF
NA	TRBV5-1	TRBJ2-2	NA	TGCGCCAGCAGCTTGGTAGCGGTCAACACCGGGGAGCTGTTTTTT	CASSLVAVNTGELFF
NA	TRBV23-1	TRBJ2-2	TRBD2	TGCGCCAGCAGTCAATTTCGGACTAGCGGGAGTCGCTCCACCGGGGAGCTGTTTTTT	CASSQFRTSGSRSTGELFF